The text below deals with one T cell receptor beta chain. Amplified TCR beta CDR3 regions came from RNA transcripts. A set of HTBI primers served as the primers for a first-round RT-PCR of the TCR CDR3. TCRdb redid the calling of the multiplex PCR reads with MiXCR, one entry per CDR3 protein. Among about 530,000 distinct CDR3 sequences listed, under 20% were seen once. The entry originates in a study of T cells in Graves' hyperthyroidism and ophthalmopathy. With V trimmed by 2 bases and J by 5 bases, 12 bases remained unmatched. The CDR3 covers 18 residues. The sequence was collected from a young woman with Graves' ophthalmopathy. Specimen: blood. This chain joins TRBV6-7 and TRBJ2-2, with 9 bases aligning to TRBD2. TRBV6-7 belongs to the ORF category, with a function that is uncertain. The CDR3 is CASSYGAGGPQWTGELFF. The CDR3 DNA is TGTGCCAGCAGTTACGGTGCGGGAGGGCCGCAATGGACCGGGGAGCTGTTTTTT.